A single sample is the source of the 17 T cell receptor beta chains below, sequenced in a study of identical twins. TCRdb itself ran the 5' RACE reads through MiXCR, one entry per CDR3 protein. This sample has hundreds of thousands of distinct CDR3 sequences, with about 20% found just once. These data were also reused for a study on T cells expressing NK-cell markers.

The source material was PBMCs. The receptors stem from a woman aged 18-29 years in good health.

This clonotype has more than one count but fewer than ten. The V and J genes are TRBV5-1 and TRBJ2-2; TRBD2 might be the D (6 bases). CDR1 and CDR2 from the germline V gene are SGHRS and YFSETQ. V dropped 4 bases and J dropped 10 bases, with 11 bases sitting between them. CDR3 length: 12 residues. The CDR3 bases are TGCGCCAGCAGCCTCCAGGGACTGGAGCTGTTTTTT. Amino acids: CASSLQGLELFF. Filled out from reference TRBV5-1 and TRBJ2-2, the complete variable domain reads KAGVTQTPRYLIKTRGQQVTLSCSPISGHRSVSWYQQTPGQGLQFLFEYFSETQRNKGNFPGRFSGRQFSNSRSEMNVSTLELGDSALYLCASSLQGLELFFGEGSRLTVL.

This clonotype was found a few times. V gene TRBV12-3 or TRBV12-4 combines with J gene TRBJ1-4, with D maybe TRBD1 (5 bases). This CDR3 contains 12 residues. V lost 6 bases and J lost 10, with 12 bases in between. The DNA of the CDR3 is TGTGCCAGCAGGCGGGACTCTGGAAAACTGTTTTTT. It specifies CASRRDSGKLFF.

This clonotype was found a few times. V and J are TRBV6-5 and TRBJ2-2; TRBD1 or TRBD2 may be the D gene (6 bases each). The CDR3 runs to 15 residues. V lost 0 bases and J 3 bases, leaving 8 bases between the germline ends. Per germline, CDR1 MNHEY and CDR2 SVGAGI. For the CDR3, the DNA is TGTGCCAGCAGTTACTCGGGGGGCGACACCGGGGAGCTGTTTTTT. Its translation: CASSYSGGDTGELFF.

This clonotype turned up a few times. The chain combines TRBV12-3 or TRBV12-4 with TRBJ1-5; a possible D gene is TRBD1 (6 bases). The CDR3 length is 13 residues. Trimming shortened V by 3 bases and J by 5 bases, and 8 bases separated the two germline ends. DNA of the CDR3: TGTGCCAGCAGTTTTAACAGGGATCAGCCCCAGCATTTT. Protein sequence: CASSFNRDQPQHF.

This clonotype was observed a handful of times. The chain employs TRBV20-1 and TRBJ2-1; possibly TRBD1 for D (5 bases). V shed 3 bases and J shed 11 bases, with 11 bases lying between them. Germline V lookup: CDR1 DFQATT, CDR2 SNEGSKA (reference sequence). The CDR3 loop spans 11 amino acids. DNA of the CDR3: TGCAGTGCTAGGAAGACAGAAAAGCAGTTCTTC. Protein: CSARKTEKQFF.

This clonotype occurred a few times. The genes are TRBV7-6 and TRBJ2-6; D gene unclear. CDR1 is SGHVS, CDR2 FNYEAQ, per germline. The CDR3 consists of 14 residues. Trimming took 5 bases from V and 6 from J, leaving 11 bases between them. The CDR3 sequence is CASSNWGLANVLTF. CDR3 bases: TGTGCCAGCAGCAACTGGGGTCTGGCCAACGTCCTGACTTTC.

This clonotype was found a few times. Written as DNA, the CDR3 is TGTGCCAGCAGCCCCCTCCCTCGACAGGGGCGCGGCTCTGGAAACACCATATATTTT. Residues: CASSPLPRQGRGSGNTIYF. The chain is built from TRBV7-6 and TRBJ1-3; 8 bases line up with TRBD1. Germline V gene sequence: CDR1 SGHVS, CDR2 FNYEAQ. The CDR3 is 19 residues long. V shed 5 bases and J 0 bases; nucleotides not matched to a gene: 15.

This clonotype was picked up a small number of times. V is TRBV11-2 and J is TRBJ2-2; D unresolved. Trimming removed 2 bases at V and 5 bases at J, with 15 bases between. The germline CDR1 and CDR2 sequences are SGHAT and FQNNGV. The CDR3 loop spans 16 amino acids. The CDR3 spells CASSLRLGRETGELFF. The DNA of the CDR3 is TGTGCCAGCAGCTTACGTCTGGGAAGGGAAACCGGGGAGCTGTTTTTT.

The V and J genes are TRBV5-6 and TRBJ2-1, with TRBD1 matching 7 bases. The trim removed 5 bases at V and 5 bases at J, leaving 13 bases unmatched. The germline V gene has CDR1 SGHDT and CDR2 YYEEEE. CDR3 size: 16 residues. The DNA for the CDR3 is TGTGCCAGCAGTCAGACTACAGGGGCCTTCCACAATGAGCAGTTCTTC. Translation gives CASSQTTGAFHNEQFF.

This clonotype was seen only a few times. The V gene is TRBV3-1, the J gene TRBJ1-1, with D hard to call. The CDR3 is 11 residues long. Germline CDR1 and CDR2: LGHDT and YNNKEL (reference sequence). Trimming cost V 8 bases and J 7 bases, with 11 bases left between them. In DNA form, the CDR3 reads TGTGCCAGCGCCGACCGGGGTGAAGCTTTCTTT. This sequence encodes CASADRGEAFF.

This chain joins TRBV12-3 or TRBV12-4 and TRBJ1-6, with D uncertain. This CDR3 spans 14 amino acids. With 7 bases removed from V and 9 bases from J, the gap between germline ends came to 16 bases. CDR3 coding DNA: TGTGCCAGCACCGTCGGGGTGGTTAGTTCACCCCTCCACTTT. Translation gives CASTVGVVSSPLHF.

About this clonotype: One end of the junction varies from germline; a read error may be responsible. V and J are TRBV11-2 and TRBJ2-7; TRBD2 is a possible D gene (6 bases). This CDR3 region has 13 residues. Germline V lookup: CDR1 SGHAT, CDR2 FQNNGV. The CDR3 nucleotides are TGTGCCAGCAGCACAGCTAGCGCACGCATTCGACACTTC. Translating it yields CASSTASARIRHF.

There are many counts of this clonotype. CDR3 protein: CASSRDRGSNQPQHF. As DNA, the CDR3 is TGTGCCAGCAGCAGGGACAGGGGTAGCAATCAGCCCCAGCATTTT. The chain combines TRBV12-3 or TRBV12-4 with TRBJ1-5; 10 bases map to TRBD1. J gave up 0 bases and V 6 bases, and 2 bases lay outside the gene matches. The CDR3 length is 15 residues.

The V gene is TRBV7-2, the J gene TRBJ2-1; TRBD2 is a possible D gene (5 bases). Germline lookup yields CDR1 SGHTA and CDR2 FQGNSA. The CDR3 extends over 11 amino acids. The V gene lost 5 bases and the J gene lost 12 bases, with 11 bases spanning the gap. The CDR3: CASSRTLGQFF. DNA of the CDR3: TGTGCCAGCAGCCGGACTTTGGGGCAGTTCTTC.

This clonotype has more than one count but fewer than ten. This chain links TRBV5-1 with TRBJ2-7; TRBD1 matches 8 bases. Germline values: CDR1 SGHRS, CDR2 YFSETQ. This CDR3 spans 14 amino acids. V was clipped by 4 bases and J by 3 bases; unmatched bases: 6. The chain's CDR3 is CASSEGQVGYEQYF. The CDR3 coding sequence is TGCGCCAGCAGCGAGGGACAGGTTGGCTACGAGCAGTACTTC.

The rearrangement joins TRBV5-5 to TRBJ1-2; 8 bases map to TRBD1. After removal of 5 bases from V and 5 bases from J, the junction contained 8 bases not matched to a gene. The CDR3 covers 14 residues. Germline CDR1 and CDR2: SGHKS and YYEKEE (reference sequence). The CDR3 loop reads CASSSTDRVYGYTF. The DNA of the CDR3 is TGTGCCAGCAGTTCTACGGACAGGGTTTATGGCTACACCTTC.

The V call is TRBV11-2, the J call TRBJ2-7; TRBD1 might be the D (5 bases). V was trimmed by 4 bases and J by 3 bases, leaving 10 bases between them. The CDR3 covers 13 residues. CDR1 SGHAT and CDR2 FQNNGV come from the germline V gene. In DNA form, the CDR3 reads TGTGCCAGCAGCTCCGCAGGGAACTACGAGCAGTACTTC. This encodes CASSSAGNYEQYF.